This T cell receptor (beta chain) was identified during a study of T cell changes during pregnancy in multiple sclerosis. CDR1 and CDR2 from the germline V gene are MGHRA and YSYEKL. This CDR3 region has 15 residues. The trim removed 0 bases at V and 8 bases at J, leaving 4 bases unmatched. Sequencing was performed with immunoSEQ multiplex PCR; in TCRdb, only in-frame clones are kept and a portion is missing. Seen here are tens of thousands of clones, roughly nine tenths observed once, and the top ten hold 0.2% to 0.25%. V usage is TRBV4-1 and J usage is TRBJ1-3, with 10 bases fitting TRBD1. The source was CD4+ T cells from peripheral blood mononuclear cells, collected before pregnancy. This clonotype was obtained from a female donor with multiple sclerosis, enrolled in a pregnancy study. The CDR3 region has the DNA TGCGCCAGCAGCCAAGATAGGGACAGGGGATACACCATATATTTT. Amino acid sequence: CASSQDRDRGYTIYF.